These T cell receptor beta chains were read from a single sample in a study of T cell repertoires in cytomegalovirus infection. TCRdb fed the reads into MiXCR, producing one record per CDR3 protein. The data show 110,000 or so distinct CDR3 sequences, roughly 30% seen once. These receptors have no identified antigens. The starting material was CD8+ T cells from cultured PBMCs, obtained from culture after CMV antigen stimulation. These receptors originate from a human donor in good health (CMV status not recorded). Some clones in this sample may be carry-over from other donors' samples. CDR3s include the opening cysteine and the closing phenylalanine or tryptophan.

CASGGIWTDTQYF,TRBV6-5
CASSLALAGLYNEQFF,TRBV7-6
CASSPHPGYEQYF,TRBV18
CASSPGGADTQYF,TRBV5-6
CASSQRQGFTEAFF,TRBV7-2
CASSPDLREQFF,TRBV12-3/TRBV12-4
CAAHLAREGGELFF,TRBV12-3/TRBV12-4
CASSRRDSVLEAFF,TRBV7-2
CATSHTSGAYEQYF,TRBV15
CASSPRTGNFYEQYF,TRBV4-1
CASSLAYSNQPQHF,TRBV7-2
CASSFLTYNEQFF,TRBV12-3/TRBV12-4
CASIFSRTSNQPQHF,TRBV6-5
CASTHGLLAGDKQFF,TRBV7-9
CASSLTGLEFKGEQFF,TRBV3-1
CASSMQPYGYTF,TRBV19
CSVREETQYF,TRBV29-1
CASSLVAGREAFF,TRBV7-9
CASSVSGNLGNYGYTF,TRBV7-9
CASRSGGAANEQFF,TRBV4-1
CASSLERDLKTQYF,TRBV7-9
CASSSGTTAVGEKLFF,TRBV7-8
CASSSTGGSEAFF,TRBV6-2/TRBV6-3
CASSLEGLAGADTQYF,TRBV5-4
CASSLTGSYYNSPLHF,TRBV7-8
CASSLGYKNTEAFF,TRBV7-9
CASSSTPGLTTDTQYF,TRBV7-6
CASSPGQGSDEAFF,TRBV5-4
CASSGTTDSTDTQYF,TRBV12-3/TRBV12-4
CASSAVGTGSTDTQYF,TRBV5-1
CASSYGDGKAFF,TRBV6-2/TRBV6-3
CASSELALSSYNEQFF,TRBV6-1
CASSFGLSSYNEQFF,TRBV12-3/TRBV12-4
CASSPWAQGNEKLFF,TRBV7-9
CASSQDTQETQYF,TRBV3-1
CAISESGLGNTEAFF,TRBV10-3
CASSFNLKTGELFF,TRBV5-6
CASSPGLAGIEQYF,TRBV7-4
CASSQEAAGAHEQYF,TRBV14
CASSQGGLPSSYEQYF,TRBV7-8
CASSSAEGGHLSAGANVLTF,TRBV7-6
CASSSRPFDTEAFF,TRBV11-2
CASSFNAYNEQFF,TRBV27
CASSLGGQGSSYNEQFF,TRBV4-1
CASGGGFKFTEAFF,TRBV7-2
CASTLTRGAYNEQFF,TRBV6-5
CASRVTDITGGGYTF,TRBV12-3/TRBV12-4
CASSQVPEGHGYIF,TRBV3-1
CASSLKGTYRISGELFF,TRBV5-6